Below, one T cell receptor beta chain is given with its context. It has no known antigen specificity. Base qualities are not at hand, and no much larger clone is one base apart. The sample originates from a study of radiation and T cells in renal cell carcinoma (dated by TCRdb to about 2020). Turning to the overall study: The samples were obtained from a clinical trial, where primary renal cell carcinomas were treated with 15 Gy stereotactic body radiation therapy and then removed by nephrectomy 4 weeks afterward. A total of some 51 samples underwent TCR beta sequencing, made up of 26 tumors and about 27 peripheral blood samples. In the approximately 53 samples combined, 4,016,671 unique CDR3 nucleotide sequences were found, encoding about 3 million unique CDR3 amino acid sequences.

TCR beta libraries were generated from genomic DNA with the immunoSEQ kit, following the manufacturer's recommendations. For library preparation, a first multiplex PCR was performed with proprietary primers, followed by a second PCR in which unique barcodes were added, and bead cleanups were performed after each round. Each sample batch included a kit-provided positive control reaction and a negative control reaction. The final libraries were assessed on an Agilent 4200 TapeStation D1000 ScreenTape, pooled by volume, and quantified by qPCR. Sequencing ran on an Illumina NextSeq500 with a MidOutput 150-cycle cartridge, using 156 Read1 and 15 Index1 cycles with kit custom primers. The pooled library was loaded at around 0.98 pM, with an approximately 21% PhiX control spiked in. Turning to the authors' computational methods: Vendor-processed data were analyzed in R, with a clonotype defined as all T cells sharing the same CDR3 nucleotide sequence. For clone abundance analyses, frequencies were normalized to the 10,000 most abundant clones per sample. Before analysis, public T cell clones were removed, and these numbered fewer than five per sample on average. A difference in abundance of at least 32-fold between compartments was used to define tumor-enriched and baseline blood-enriched clonotypes. A beta-binomial differential abundance model was applied to find clonotypes that expanded or contracted between blood time points. The Baroni-Urbani and Buser coefficient was used to measure tumor-blood repertoire similarity, and groups were compared with two-tailed Wilcoxon tests in R. TCRdb holds this immuneACCESS table with in-frame rearrangements only. Some clones are missing; in checked studies, unresolved V genes explain under half, and the rest has no known cause. V, J and clone size are taken as reported in that table, and D and trimming were inferred from the DNA itself. The sample profile shows more than 75,000 clones; about four fifths of them were found once. Jointly, the top ten make up less than 7% of the sample.

Trimming removed 4 bases from V and 2 bases from J; the gene matches leave 2 bases unexplained. Reading the germline V gene (reference sequence) gives CDR1 LNHNV and CDR2 YYDKDF. The CDR3 numbers 14 residues from cysteine through phenylalanine. Just CDR3 DNA is preserved here, 42 bases in frame from base 1. Broader findings and caveats from the paper: Top tumor clonotypes rose in blood from baseline to 2 weeks post-radiation, then contracted by 4 weeks, suggesting transient expansion of tumor-resident clones. Because the trial had a single-armed design, the trial could not examine how radiation dose or scheduling affected the TCR repertoire. Because pretreatment tumor biopsies were not available, the study could not determine whether clonotypes were already present within the tumor at baseline. Tracking of blood repertoire dynamics stopped at less than five weeks after treatment, with no follow-up past that point.

This specimen's time point label, per the study, means: baseline pretreatment blood. Explained via the paper, the treatment or condition label denotes: 15 Gy SBRT to primary tumor, nephrectomy 4 weeks later. To follow tumor-enriched clonotypes, serial peripheral blood was collected from radiation-treated patients at baseline and at 2 weeks and 4 weeks after SBRT. Every patient had renal cell carcinoma of clear cell pathology. Genomic DNA for TCR sequencing was prepared using the QIAamp DNA Blood Mini Kit (Qiagen). The analyses included only samples that passed all quality control checks. The sequence was obtained from a man aged 55 to 69 with renal cell carcinoma. The chain uses TRBV15 and TRBJ1-5; the central 7 bases match TRBD1. Sequenced material: blood, taken from a patient whose treatment included radiotherapy and nephrectomy. The CDR3 here reads CATSIDRGNQPQHF. The DNA reads TGTGCCACCAGCATCGACAGGGGCAATCAGCCCCAGCATTTT. The CDR3, completed at both ends by the reference TRBV15 and TRBJ1-5 genes, gives the full variable domain DAMVIQNPRYQVTQFGKPVTLSCSQTLNHNVMYWYQQKSSQAPKLLFHYYDKDFNNEADTPDNFQSRRPNTSFCFLDIRSPGLGDTAMYLCATSIDRGNQPQHFGDGTRLSIL.